The 6 T cell receptor beta chains in this list originate from one sample, sequenced in a study of CD8 T cells in ankylosing spondylitis. These receptors lack a known antigen. TCRdb re-derived calls from the 5' RACE reads in MiXCR, one entry per CDR3 protein. Here the sample spans roughly 700,000 distinct CDR3 sequences, around 20% being singletons. Notes on the study in general: A TCR beta motif made of eight highly homologous variants seemed typical of ankylosing spondylitis blood.

What was sequenced was blood, either unsorted or a sorted T cell fraction (not recorded which). The receptors were gathered from a male donor with ankylosing spondylitis.

This clonotype showed up just once. The rearrangement links TRBV5-1 to TRBJ1-3; D gene ambiguous. The germline V and J ends were trimmed by 3 bases and 4 bases, with 8 bases remaining between them. Germline CDR1 and CDR2: SGHRS and YFSETQ. This CDR3 has 13 residues. CDR3 loop: CASSSGRGNTIYF. The DNA for the CDR3 is TGCGCCAGCAGCTCTGGACGCGGAAACACCATATATTTT.

J is TRBJ2-1 and V is TRBV12-3 or TRBV12-4, with D possibly matching TRBD1 (6 bases). Trimming shortened V by 5 bases and J by 3 bases, and 14 bases separated the two germline ends. The CDR3 loop spans 15 amino acids. This chain's CDR3 is CASSPTQGFYNEQFF. The CDR3 nucleotides read TGTGCCAGCAGTCCCACGCAGGGGTTCTACAATGAGCAGTTCTTC.

The rearrangement joins TRBV24-1 to TRBJ2-7; the match to TRBD1 covers 8 bases. CDR3 size: 16 residues. Germline lookup yields CDR1 KGHDR and CDR2 SFDVKD. V dropped 0 bases and J dropped 5; count of bases not matched to a gene: 8. The CDR3 DNA sequence: TGTGCCACCAGTGATTTGAGCAGGACAGGGAGCAACGAGCAGTACTTC. It translates to CATSDLSRTGSNEQYF.

This clonotype was picked up a small number of times. The CDR3 loop is CASSPSAGIAAGYTF. The CDR3 DNA sequence: TGTGCCAGCAGTCCTTCCGCAGGCATAGCGGCTGGCTACACCTTC. This chain joins TRBV12-3 or TRBV12-4 and TRBJ1-2; D remains ambiguous. The CDR3 is 15 amino acids. Trimming pared 5 bases from V and 7 bases from J, leaving 20 bases between.

The chain carries TRBV9 and TRBJ2-7; D is undetermined. Germline V gene sequence: CDR1 SGDLS, CDR2 YYNGEE. The CDR3 consists of 14 residues. With 0 bases removed from V and 6 bases from J, the gap between germline ends came to 13 bases. Here the CDR3 reads CASSVGDNGLEQYF. The DNA of the CDR3 is TGTGCCAGCAGCGTAGGTGACAACGGGCTCGAGCAGTACTTC.

The rearrangement links TRBV20-1 to TRBJ2-5; 10 nucleotides line up with TRBD1. CDR3 length: 15 amino acids. Germline-derived CDR1 and CDR2 are DFQATT and SNEGSKA (reference sequence). V was clipped by 1 base and J by 5 bases; unmatched bases: 7. For the CDR3, the DNA is TGCAGTGCTAGAGGGGACAGGGGAAGGCGGGAGACCCAGTACTTC. Its protein is CSARGDRGRRETQYF.